One and the same sample provided the 2 T cell receptor beta chains below, sequenced in a study of cytomegalovirus exposure and HLA in healthy donors (dated by TCRdb to the late 2010s). The method behind the library was the immunoSEQ multiplex PCR assay. TCRdb retrieved this table from immuneACCESS and kept in-frame rearrangements only. Not all clones are present; in checked studies, unresolved V genes account for under half, and no reason is known for the remainder. The sample table records about 260,000 clones; 90% of these occur just once. The leading ten clones occupy roughly 3% of the sample. The sequencing sample was made of PBMCs. All receptors come from a woman aged 30 to 39 in good health and CMV-seronegative.

CDR3 loop: CASRVGWAGANTGELFF. Here the CDR3 DNA reads TGTGCCAGCAGGGTCGGATGGGCCGGAGCGAACACCGGGGAGCTGTTTTTT. The V and J genes are TRBV13 and TRBJ2-2, with no clear D. V was clipped by 6 bases and J by 0 bases, with 17 bases between them. CDR1 and CDR2 from the germline V gene are PRHDT and FYEKMQ (reference sequence). The CDR3 is made up of 17 amino acids.

The V gene is TRBV9, the J gene TRBJ1-1; 7 positions agree with TRBD1. Germline CDR1 is SGDLS and CDR2 is YYNGEE. CDR3 length: 15 amino acids. V was clipped by 4 bases and J by 1 base; unmatched bases: 7. The CDR3 DNA reads TGTGCCAGCAGCCGGCAGGGGGGAGCGAACACTGAAGCTTTCTTT. Translation gives CASSRQGGANTEAFF.